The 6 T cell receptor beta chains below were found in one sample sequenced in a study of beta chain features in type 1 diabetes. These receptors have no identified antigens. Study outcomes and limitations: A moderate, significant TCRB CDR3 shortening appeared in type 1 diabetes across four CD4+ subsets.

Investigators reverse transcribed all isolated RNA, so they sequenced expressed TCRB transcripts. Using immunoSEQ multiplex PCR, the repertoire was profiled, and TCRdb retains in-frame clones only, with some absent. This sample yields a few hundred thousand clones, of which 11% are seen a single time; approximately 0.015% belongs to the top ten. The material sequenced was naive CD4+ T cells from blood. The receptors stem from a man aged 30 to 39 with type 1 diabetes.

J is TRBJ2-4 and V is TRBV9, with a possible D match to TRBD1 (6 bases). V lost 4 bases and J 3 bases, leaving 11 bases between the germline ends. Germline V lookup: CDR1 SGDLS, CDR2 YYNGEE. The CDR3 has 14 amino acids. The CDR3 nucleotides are TGTGCCAGCAGCCCGACAGGTAACAAAAACATTCAGTACTTC. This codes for CASSPTGNKNIQYF. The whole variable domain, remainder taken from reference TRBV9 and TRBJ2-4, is DSGVTQTPKHLITATGQRVTLRCSPRSGDLSVYWYQQSLDQGLQFLIQYYNGEERAKGNILERFSAQQFPDLHSELNLSSLELGDSALYFCASSPTGNKNIQYFGAGTRLSVL.

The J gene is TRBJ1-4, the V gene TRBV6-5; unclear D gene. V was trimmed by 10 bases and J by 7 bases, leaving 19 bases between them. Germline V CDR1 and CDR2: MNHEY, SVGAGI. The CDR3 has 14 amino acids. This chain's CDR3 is CATLTRHRGEKLFF. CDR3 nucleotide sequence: TGTGCCACCCTGACGCGACATCGTGGTGAAAAACTGTTTTTT.

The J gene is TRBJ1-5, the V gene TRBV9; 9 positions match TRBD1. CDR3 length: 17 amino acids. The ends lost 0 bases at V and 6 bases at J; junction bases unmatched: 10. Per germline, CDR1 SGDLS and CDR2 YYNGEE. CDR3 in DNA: TGTGCCAGCAGCGTAGGGAGTGCCACAGGGGGCTCTCAGCCCCAGCATTTT. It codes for CASSVGSATGGSQPQHF.

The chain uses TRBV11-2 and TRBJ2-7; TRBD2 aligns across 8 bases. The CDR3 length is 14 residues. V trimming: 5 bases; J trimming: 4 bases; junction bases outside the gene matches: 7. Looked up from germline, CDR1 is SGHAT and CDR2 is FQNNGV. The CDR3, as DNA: TGTGCCAGCAGCCCCGGGGGGGGCAGGTACGAGCAGTACTTC. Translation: CASSPGGGRYEQYF.

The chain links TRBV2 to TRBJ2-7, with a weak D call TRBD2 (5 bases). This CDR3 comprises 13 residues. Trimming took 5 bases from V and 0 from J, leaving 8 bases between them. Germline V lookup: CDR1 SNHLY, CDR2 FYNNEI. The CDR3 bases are TGTGCCAGCAGTCCGGGATTCTCCTACGAGCAGTACTTC. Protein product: CASSPGFSYEQYF.

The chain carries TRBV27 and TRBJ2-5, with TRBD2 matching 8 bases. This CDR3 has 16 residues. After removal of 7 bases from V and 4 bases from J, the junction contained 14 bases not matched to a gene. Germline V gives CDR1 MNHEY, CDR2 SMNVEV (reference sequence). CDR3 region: CASTIRGGGTGETQYF. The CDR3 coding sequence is TGTGCCAGCACCATACGAGGCGGGGGGACTGGAGAGACCCAGTACTTC.